This T cell receptor (beta chain) derives from a study of control samples from healthy donors and cancer patients. Clones were sequenced by immunoSEQ multiplex PCR, and TCRdb holds only the in-frame ones, with some missing. The sample has some 200,000 clones; 91% are singletons. The CDR3 is 13 amino acids. With V trimmed by 9 bases and J by 2 bases, 3 bases remained unmatched. Germline-derived CDR1 and CDR2 are SGHNT and YYREEE (reference sequence). The sequenced sample was blood. This receptor was taken from a woman in her 30s in good health. The chain uses TRBV5-4 and TRBJ2-7, with TRBD1 matching over 12 bases. CDR3 protein: CATGTGGTYEQYF. The DNA of the CDR3 is TGTGCCACCGGGACAGGGGGCACCTACGAGCAGTACTTC.